What follows are 23 T cell receptor beta chains derived from one specimen sequenced in a study of early stage breast cancer tumors. Clones were sequenced by immunoSEQ multiplex PCR, and TCRdb holds only the in-frame ones, with some missing. The repertoire includes under 75,000 clones, more than 60% of them detected once, and approximately 3.6% sits in the top ten. The sample was blood. These receptors were taken from a person aged 25 to 45 with breast cancer.

The V and J genes are TRBV7-3 and TRBJ2-7; 10 bases line up with TRBD2. Germline V gives CDR1 SGHTA, CDR2 FQGTGA. The junction had 6 bases not matched to a gene; V was cut back by 2 bases and J by 5 bases. The CDR3 sequence is 15 residues long. The CDR3 loop reads CASSLGAGGLNEQYF. The CDR3 DNA sequence: TGTGCCAGCAGCTTAGGAGCGGGAGGGCTAAACGAGCAGTACTTC.

The chain joins TRBV11-3 to TRBJ2-1, with D perhaps matching TRBD2 (5 bases). Per the germline V gene, CDR1 is SGHNT and CDR2 is YENEEA. CDR3 size: 16 residues. Trimming stripped 4 bases from V and 7 bases from J, with 20 bases between. As DNA, the CDR3 is TGTGCCAGCAGCTCCCAAGCGAGAGGGCCGGGGAATGAGCAGTTCTTC. It specifies CASSSQARGPGNEQFF.

The J gene is TRBJ2-7, the V gene TRBV4-1, with 9 bases matching TRBD1. CDR3 length: 16 residues. Trimming at V came to 3 bases and at J to 0 bases, leaving 6 bases not matched to a gene. Germline loops: CDR1 MGHRA, CDR2 YSYEKL. CDR3 coding DNA: TGCGCCAGCAGCCATGCAGACAGGGGGAGCTCCTACGAGCAGTACTTC. It yields the protein CASSHADRGSSYEQYF.

The chain carries TRBV6-5 and TRBJ1-1; D call uncertain. Germline lookup yields CDR1 MNHEY and CDR2 SVGAGI. V dropped 5 bases and J dropped 4 bases, with 8 bases sitting between them. CDR3 length equals 12 residues. CDR3 DNA sequence: TGTGCCAGCAGTAGCGCTTTCACTGAAGCTTTCTTT. Translation gives CASSSAFTEAFF.

This clone was recorded only once. The J gene is TRBJ2-5, the V gene TRBV2; 7 bases align to TRBD1. The V gene's germline CDR1 is SNHLY and CDR2 FYNNEI. The length of the CDR3 is 13 residues. The V and J ends lost 5 bases and 3 bases, in that order; junction bases with no gene match: 3. CDR3 sequence reads: CASSYTGEETQYF. For the CDR3, the DNA is TGTGCCAGCAGTTATACAGGGGAAGAGACCCAGTACTTC.

The chain combines TRBV5-4 with TRBJ1-1; a possible D gene is TRBD1 (5 bases). V was clipped by 3 bases and J by 4 bases, with 19 bases between them. The CDR3 is made up of 16 amino acids. The germline CDR1 and CDR2 sequences are SGHNT and YYREEE (reference sequence). The CDR3 loop is CASSSPPSGTSTEAFF. As DNA, the CDR3 is TGTGCCAGCAGCTCCCCTCCGTCCGGGACGAGCACTGAAGCTTTCTTT.

This clone was observed a handful of times. The chain couples TRBV27 to TRBJ1-1, with a tentative D call TRBD1 (5 bases). CDR1 is MNHEY and CDR2 is SMNVEV in the germline V gene (reference sequence). The CDR3 consists of 14 residues. The V and J ends lost 7 bases and 6 bases respectively, with 18 bases between them. In nucleotides, the CDR3 is TGTGCCAGCACCGGGTTCGGGGGGTCCTCTGAAGCTTTCTTT. This encodes CASTGFGGSSEAFF.

This clone was seen a handful of times. The V call is TRBV5-1, the J call TRBJ2-7; D remains unclear. Trimming removed 1 base at V and 4 bases at J, with 12 bases between. Germline CDR1 SGHRS, CDR2 YFSETQ. The CDR3 loop spans 14 amino acids. CDR3 loop: CASSLTRSPYEQYF. For the CDR3, the DNA is TGCGCCAGCAGCTTGACAAGGAGCCCATACGAGCAGTACTTC.

The gene calls are TRBV15 and TRBJ2-3; 9 bases map to TRBD2. Germline lookup yields CDR1 LNHNV and CDR2 YYDKDF (reference sequence). The V segment lost 3 bases and the J segment 2 bases; nucleotides outside the gene matches: 3. This CDR3 comprises 15 residues. Written as DNA, the CDR3 is TGTGCCACCAGCAGGCCTAGCGGGATCACAGATACGCAGTATTTT. Translation gives CATSRPSGITDTQYF.

This clone was counted once. The rearrangement uses TRBV5-1 and TRBJ2-2, with D perhaps TRBD2 (6 bases). The CDR3 has 15 residues. Deletions cut 3 bases from V and 1 base from J, with 10 bases between. The germline gives CDR1 SGHRS, CDR2 YFSETQ. The CDR3 is CASSWLGGNTGELFF. In DNA form, the CDR3 reads TGCGCCAGCAGCTGGCTGGGGGGGAACACCGGGGAGCTGTTTTTT.

The gene calls are TRBV7-3 and TRBJ2-3; D ambiguous. Germline CDR1 is SGHTA and CDR2 is FQGTGA. This CDR3 contains 11 residues. V was cut by 6 bases and J by 2 bases, with 3 bases left in between. This CDR3 reads CASRDTDTQYF. The DNA of the CDR3 is TGTGCCAGCAGGGACACAGATACGCAGTATTTT.

The chain couples TRBV6-5 to TRBJ2-7; the D is unclear. The germline V and J ends were trimmed by 0 bases and 3 bases, with 9 bases remaining between them. The CDR3 extends over 14 amino acids. The germline V gene encodes CDR1 MNHEY and CDR2 SVGAGI. CDR3 sequence reads: CASSYSTSGYEQYF. The CDR3 nucleotides are TGTGCCAGCAGTTACTCGACTTCTGGCTACGAGCAGTACTTC.

V usage is TRBV4-1 and J usage is TRBJ1-3, with TRBD1 matching over 9 bases. Germline loops: CDR1 MGHRA, CDR2 YSYEKL. The ends lost 2 bases at V and 7 bases at J; junction bases unmatched: 9. CDR3 size: 16 residues. The CDR3, as DNA: TGCGCCAGCAGCCAAACCCCGGGACAGGGTAGCAACACCATATATTTT. Translating gives CASSQTPGQGSNTIYF.

This clone occurred a few times. The chain uses TRBV19 and TRBJ2-2; D is perhaps TRBD2 (5 bases). The CDR3 loop spans 16 amino acids. Between the trimmed V and J ends, which lost 4 bases and 5 bases, there was a span of 17 bases. Germline assignment: CDR1 LNHDA and CDR2 SQIVND (reference sequence). Written as DNA, the CDR3 is TGTGCCAGTAGTACCTACCTAGCTATGTTAACCGGGGAGCTGTTTTTT. Its translation: CASSTYLAMLTGELFF. The whole variable domain, filled in from reference TRBV19 and TRBJ2-2, reads DGGITQSPKYLFRKEGQNVTLSCEQNLNHDAMYWYRQDPGQGLRLIYYSQIVNDFQKGDIAEGYSVSREKKESFPLTVTSAQKNPTAFYLCASSTYLAMLTGELFFGEGSRLTVL.

This clone was seen only a few times. The chain combines TRBV6-1 with TRBJ1-2, with D hard to call. V was pared by 7 bases and J by 4 bases, with 7 bases between. The CDR3 runs to 11 residues. In germline, CDR1 is MNHNS, CDR2 SASEGT. CDR3 sequence (DNA): TGTGCCAGCACCGAACGCTATGGCTACACCTTC. It encodes CASTERYGYTF.

The genes are TRBV30 and TRBJ1-5; a weak D match, TRBD1 (5 bases). This CDR3 has 14 amino acids. The germline gives CDR1 GTSNPN, CDR2 SVGIG (reference sequence). V was pared by 0 bases and J by 6 bases, with 12 bases between. The CDR3 DNA reads TGTGCCTGGAGTGTTGGGGACCCCCGTCAGCCCCAGCATTTT. Translating it yields CAWSVGDPRQPQHF.

The chain is built from TRBV21-1 and TRBJ2-1. TRBV21-1 is assigned pseudogene status. CDR3 length equals 13 residues. This CDR3 reads CASSTYRRDEQFF. The CDR3 bases are TGTGCCAGCAGCACGTACAGAAGGGATGAGCAGTTCTTC.

This chain connects TRBV29-1 to TRBJ2-3, with D tentatively TRBD2 (6 bases). Germline V gene lookup returns CDR1 SQVTM and CDR2 ANQGSEA. Trimming stripped 7 bases from V and 7 bases from J, with 18 bases between. The length of the CDR3 is 13 residues. CDR3 amino acids: CSARVPGGNTQYF. The CDR3 DNA reads TGCAGCGCCCGGGTTCCCGGCGGGAATACGCAGTATTTT.

The chain uses TRBV13 and TRBJ2-7; 10 positions match TRBD2. Germline V gives CDR1 PRHDT, CDR2 FYEKMQ (reference sequence). Trimming at V came to 1 base and at J to 3 bases, leaving 6 bases not matched to a gene. The CDR3 sequence is 16 residues long. The CDR3 sequence: CASSLAPGLASYEQYF. CDR3 bases: TGTGCCAGCAGCTTAGCTCCGGGACTAGCGAGCTACGAGCAGTACTTC.

The chain links TRBV25-1 to TRBJ2-1; the D call may be TRBD1 or TRBD2 (6 bases each). V lost 8 bases and J lost 8, with 22 bases in between. The germline V gene has CDR1 MGHDK and CDR2 SYGVNS. This CDR3 has 15 residues. Written as DNA, the CDR3 is TGTGCCAGCGCTGCCAACCGGGGGCCCGGGGATGAGCAGTTCTTC. Its translation is CASAANRGPGDEQFF.

This clone has just one count. The chain joins TRBV5-4 to TRBJ2-1; 15 positions agree with TRBD2. The germline V gene encodes CDR1 SGHNT and CDR2 YYREEE (reference sequence). V shed 3 bases and J 7 bases; nucleotides not matched to a gene: 2. The CDR3 is made up of 15 amino acids. The CDR3 DNA reads as TGTGCCAGCAGCTCCGGGACTAGCGGGGGGAATGAGCAGTTCTTC. Encoded protein: CASSSGTSGGNEQFF.

The rearrangement uses TRBV2 and TRBJ1-1; a possible D gene is TRBD1 (6 bases). Trimming left V 4 bases short and J 11 bases short, with 14 bases between. Germline values: CDR1 SNHLY, CDR2 FYNNEI. The CDR3 sequence is 12 residues long. The CDR3 protein is CASSAQGSRAFF. The CDR3 region has the DNA TGTGCCAGCAGTGCACAGGGTTCGAGGGCTTTCTTT.

The chain carries TRBV7-8 and TRBJ2-7; no definite D call. Trimming pared 4 bases from V and 4 bases from J, leaving 20 bases between. There are 16 residues in the CDR3. CDR1 is SGHVS, CDR2 FQNEAQ, per germline. CDR3 residues: CASSSDNIGSSYEQYF. The CDR3 coding sequence is TGTGCCAGCAGCTCAGATAACATAGGTTCCTCTTACGAGCAGTACTTC.